The subject of this entry is one T cell receptor beta chain. The ends were cut back, 6 bases at V and 6 bases at J, with 12 bases in the middle. The CDR3 sequence is 13 residues long. Germline-derived CDR1 and CDR2 are SGHVS and FQNEAQ. This sample stems from a study of blood T cell repertoires in COVID-19. Repertoires were generated with immunoSEQ multiplex PCR, while TCRdb's copy carries only in-frame clones and drops some. The data show 140,000 to 150,000 clones, over 75% seen once. The V call is TRBV7-8, the J call TRBJ2-1, with a tentative D call TRBD2 (6 bases). What was sequenced was peripheral blood. This receptor was obtained from a woman in her forties or fifties with acute or convalescent COVID-19. The DNA of the CDR3 is TGTGCCAGCAGGACTAGGCCCTCCAATGAGCAGTTCTTC. Protein: CASRTRPSNEQFF.